This T cell receptor (beta chain) was profiled in a study of T cell repertoires in cytomegalovirus infection. Study as a whole: Matching HLA type, along with CMV infection, was indicated by public TCR beta signatures. Whole-study findings and limits: Dominating the ex vivo response were TCR beta clonotypes that were CMV-specific and HLA-C-restricted. Carriage of CMV together with the relevant HLA was identifiable through cumulative public TCR beta family frequency.

Comments on this clonotype: The antigen is undetermined.

TCRdb re-called the reads through MiXCR, storing one row per CDR3 protein. The sample consists of 250,000 to 300,000 distinct CDR3 sequences, about 23% of them appearing once. The length of the CDR3 is 16 residues. Germline CDR1 MDHEN, CDR2 SYDVKM. V lost 5 bases and J 9 bases, leaving 26 bases between the germline ends. The J gene is TRBJ2-7, the V gene TRBV28, with D perhaps TRBD2 (6 bases). The sequence derives from a human donor in good health (CMV status not recorded). Some clones in this sample may be carry-over from other donors' samples. Sequenced sample: PBMCs. In DNA form, the CDR3 reads TGTGCCAGCAGTCTACCGGAGGGTGGCGCCCAGGGTAGGCAGTACTTC. Protein product: CASSLPEGGAQGRQYF.